This TCR beta chain was captured in a study of cytomegalovirus exposure and HLA in healthy donors. This clone was detected only a few times. Its antigen is unknown. V was trimmed by 3 bases and J by 9 bases, leaving 8 bases between them. This CDR3 region has 11 residues. The germline V gene encodes CDR1 SNHLY and CDR2 FYNNEI. Study-wide results and caveats: Reports described diagnosis of cytomegalovirus status by the classifier as highly specific and sensitive. The authors confirmed in vitro that a few CMV-associated chains were specific for CMV antigens. Altogether, 160 or so TCR beta chains were recorded as cytomegalovirus-associated.

Data came from immunoSEQ multiplex PCR; TCRdb stores just in-frame clones and leaves some out. The sample contains about 120,000 clones, roughly 88% of which appear only once. Source material: PBMCs. The clonotype was recovered from a man between 18 and 35 years old in good health and CMV-seronegative. The chain employs TRBV2 and TRBJ1-1, with D maybe TRBD1 (6 bases). CDR3 loop: CASSDRGQAFF. The DNA for the CDR3 is TGTGCCAGCAGTGACAGGGGCCAAGCTTTCTTT.